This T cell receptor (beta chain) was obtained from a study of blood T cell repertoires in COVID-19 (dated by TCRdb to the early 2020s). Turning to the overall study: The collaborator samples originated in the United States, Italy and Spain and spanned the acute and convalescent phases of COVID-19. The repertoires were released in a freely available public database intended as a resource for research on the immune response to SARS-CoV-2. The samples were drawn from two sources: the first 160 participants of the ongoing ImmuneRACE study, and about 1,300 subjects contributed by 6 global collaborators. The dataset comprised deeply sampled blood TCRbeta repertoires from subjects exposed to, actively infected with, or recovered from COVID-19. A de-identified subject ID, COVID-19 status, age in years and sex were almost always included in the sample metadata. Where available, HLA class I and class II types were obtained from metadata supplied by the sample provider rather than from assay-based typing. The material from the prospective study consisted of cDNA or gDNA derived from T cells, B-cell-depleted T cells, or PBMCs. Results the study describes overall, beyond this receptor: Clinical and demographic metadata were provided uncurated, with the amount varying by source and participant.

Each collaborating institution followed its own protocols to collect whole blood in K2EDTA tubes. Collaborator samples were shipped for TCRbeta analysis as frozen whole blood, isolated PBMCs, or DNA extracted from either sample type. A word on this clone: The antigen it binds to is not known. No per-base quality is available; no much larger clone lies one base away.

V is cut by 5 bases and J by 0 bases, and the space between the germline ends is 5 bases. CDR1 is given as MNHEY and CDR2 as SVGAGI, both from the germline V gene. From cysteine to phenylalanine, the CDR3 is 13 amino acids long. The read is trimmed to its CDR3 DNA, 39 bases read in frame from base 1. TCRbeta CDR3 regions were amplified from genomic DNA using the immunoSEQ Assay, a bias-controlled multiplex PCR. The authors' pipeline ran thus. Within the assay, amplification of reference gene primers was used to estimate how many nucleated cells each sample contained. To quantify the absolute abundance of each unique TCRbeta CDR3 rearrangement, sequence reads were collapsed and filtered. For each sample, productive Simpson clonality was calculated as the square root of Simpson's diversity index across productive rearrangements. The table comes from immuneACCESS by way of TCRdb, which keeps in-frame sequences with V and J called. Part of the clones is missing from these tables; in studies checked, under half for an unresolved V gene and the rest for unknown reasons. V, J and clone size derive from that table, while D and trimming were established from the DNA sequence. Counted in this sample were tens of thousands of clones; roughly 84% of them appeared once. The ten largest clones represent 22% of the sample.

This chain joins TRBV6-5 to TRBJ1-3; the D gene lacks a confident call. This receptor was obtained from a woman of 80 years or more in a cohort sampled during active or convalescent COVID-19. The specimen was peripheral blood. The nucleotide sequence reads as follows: TGTGCCAGCAGTCGGGTCTCTGGAAACACCATATATTTT. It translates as CASSRVSGNTIYF.